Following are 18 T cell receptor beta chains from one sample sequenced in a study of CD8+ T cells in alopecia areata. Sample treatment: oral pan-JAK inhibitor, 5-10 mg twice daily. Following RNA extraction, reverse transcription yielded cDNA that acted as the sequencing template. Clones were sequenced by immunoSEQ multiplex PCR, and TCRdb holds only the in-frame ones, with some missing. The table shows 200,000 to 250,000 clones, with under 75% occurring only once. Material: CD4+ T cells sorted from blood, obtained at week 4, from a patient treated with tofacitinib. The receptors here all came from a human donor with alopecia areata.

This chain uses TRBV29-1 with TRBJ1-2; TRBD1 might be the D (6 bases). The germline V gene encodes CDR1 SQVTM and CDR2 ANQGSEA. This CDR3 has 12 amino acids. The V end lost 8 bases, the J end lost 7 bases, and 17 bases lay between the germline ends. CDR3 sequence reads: CSSRGGEGGYTF. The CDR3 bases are TGCAGCTCAAGAGGGGGAGAGGGTGGCTACACCTTC.

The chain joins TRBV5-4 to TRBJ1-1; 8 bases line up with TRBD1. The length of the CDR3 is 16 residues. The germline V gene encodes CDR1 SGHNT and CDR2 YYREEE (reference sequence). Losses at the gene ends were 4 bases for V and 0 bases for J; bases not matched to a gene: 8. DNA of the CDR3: TGTGCCAGCAGCAGACGGGACAGGCCCATGAACACTGAAGCTTTCTTT. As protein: CASSRRDRPMNTEAFF.

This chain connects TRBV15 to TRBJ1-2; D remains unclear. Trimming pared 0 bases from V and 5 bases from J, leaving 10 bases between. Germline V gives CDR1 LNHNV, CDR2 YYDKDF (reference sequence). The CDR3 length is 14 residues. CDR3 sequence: CATSRDRVEYGYTF. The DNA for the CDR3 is TGTGCCACCAGCAGAGATAGGGTAGAGTATGGCTACACCTTC.

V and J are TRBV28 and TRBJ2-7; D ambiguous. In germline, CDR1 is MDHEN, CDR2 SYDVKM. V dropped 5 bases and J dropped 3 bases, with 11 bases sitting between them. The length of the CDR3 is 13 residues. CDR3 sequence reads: CASSPHELYEQYF. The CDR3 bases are TGTGCCAGCAGTCCCCACGAACTCTACGAGCAGTACTTC.

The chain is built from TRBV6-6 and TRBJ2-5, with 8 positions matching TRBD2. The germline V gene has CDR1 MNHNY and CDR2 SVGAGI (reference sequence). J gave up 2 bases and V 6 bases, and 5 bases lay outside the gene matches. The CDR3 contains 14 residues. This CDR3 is CASSQLAAQETQYF. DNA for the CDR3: TGTGCCAGCAGCCAACTAGCGGCACAAGAGACCCAGTACTTC.

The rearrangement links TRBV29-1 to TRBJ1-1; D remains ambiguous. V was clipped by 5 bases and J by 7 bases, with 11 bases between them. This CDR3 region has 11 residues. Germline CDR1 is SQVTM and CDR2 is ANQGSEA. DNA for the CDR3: TGCAGCGTTATCACATATCGTGAAGCTTTCTTT. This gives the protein CSVITYREAFF.

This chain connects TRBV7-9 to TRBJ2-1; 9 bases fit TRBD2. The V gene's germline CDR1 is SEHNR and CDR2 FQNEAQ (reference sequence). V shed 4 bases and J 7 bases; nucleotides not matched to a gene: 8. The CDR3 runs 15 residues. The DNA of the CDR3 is TGTGCCAGCAGCTCCCATAGCGGGGGTAGGAATGAGCAGTTCTTC. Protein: CASSSHSGGRNEQFF.

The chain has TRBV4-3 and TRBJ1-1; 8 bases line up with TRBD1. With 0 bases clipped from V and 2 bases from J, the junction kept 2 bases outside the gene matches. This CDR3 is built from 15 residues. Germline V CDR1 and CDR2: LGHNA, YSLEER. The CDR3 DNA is TGCGCCAGCAGCCAAGAGACAGGGGATAACACTGAAGCTTTCTTT. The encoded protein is CASSQETGDNTEAFF.

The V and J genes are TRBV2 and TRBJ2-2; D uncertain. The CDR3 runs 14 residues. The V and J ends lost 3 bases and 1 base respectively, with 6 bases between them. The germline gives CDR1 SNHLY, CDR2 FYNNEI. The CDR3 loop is CASSELLNTGELFF. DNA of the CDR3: TGTGCCAGCAGTGAGTTATTGAACACCGGGGAGCTGTTTTTT.

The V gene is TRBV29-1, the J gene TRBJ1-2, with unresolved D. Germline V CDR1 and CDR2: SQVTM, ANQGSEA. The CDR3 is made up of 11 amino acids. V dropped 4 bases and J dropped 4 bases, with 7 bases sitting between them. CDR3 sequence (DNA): TGCAGCGTTGCGAACAGCTATGGCTACACCTTC. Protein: CSVANSYGYTF. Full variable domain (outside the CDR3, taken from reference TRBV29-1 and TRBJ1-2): SAVISQKPSRDICQRGTSLTIQCQVDSQVTMMFWYRQQPGQSLTLIATANQGSEATYESGFVIDKFPISRPNLTFSTLTVSNMSPEDSSIYLCSVANSYGYTFGSGTRLTVV.

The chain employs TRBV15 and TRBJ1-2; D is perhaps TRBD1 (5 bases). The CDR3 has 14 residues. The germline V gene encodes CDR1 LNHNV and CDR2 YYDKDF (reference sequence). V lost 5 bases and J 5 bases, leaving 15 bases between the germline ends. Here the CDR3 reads CATSPGGGKYGYTF. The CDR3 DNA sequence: TGTGCCACCAGCCCAGGTGGGGGAAAGTATGGCTACACCTTC.

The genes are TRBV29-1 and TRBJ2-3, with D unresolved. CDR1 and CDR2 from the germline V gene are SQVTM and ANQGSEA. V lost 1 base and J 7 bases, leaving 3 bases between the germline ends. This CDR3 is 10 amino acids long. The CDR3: CSVEVNTQYF. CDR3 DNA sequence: TGCAGCGTTGAAGTAAATACGCAGTATTTT.

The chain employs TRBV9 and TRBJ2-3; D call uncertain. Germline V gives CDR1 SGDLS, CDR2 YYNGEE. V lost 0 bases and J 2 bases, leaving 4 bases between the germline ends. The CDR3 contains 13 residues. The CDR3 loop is CASSVGPTDTQYF. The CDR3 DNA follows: TGTGCCAGCAGCGTAGGGCCCACAGATACGCAGTATTTT.

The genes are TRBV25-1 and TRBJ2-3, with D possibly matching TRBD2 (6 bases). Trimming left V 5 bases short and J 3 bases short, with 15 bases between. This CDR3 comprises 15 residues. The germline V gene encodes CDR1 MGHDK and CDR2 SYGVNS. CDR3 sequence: CASSPYLEGTDTQYF. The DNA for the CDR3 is TGTGCCAGCAGTCCCTACTTGGAGGGTACAGATACGCAGTATTTT.

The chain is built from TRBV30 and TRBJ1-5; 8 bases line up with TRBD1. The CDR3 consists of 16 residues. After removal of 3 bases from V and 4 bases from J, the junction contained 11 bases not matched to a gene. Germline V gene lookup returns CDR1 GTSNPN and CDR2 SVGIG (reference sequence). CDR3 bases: TGTGCCTGGAGCCGCACCGGGACAGGAGGAAATCAGCCCCAGCATTTT. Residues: CAWSRTGTGGNQPQHF.

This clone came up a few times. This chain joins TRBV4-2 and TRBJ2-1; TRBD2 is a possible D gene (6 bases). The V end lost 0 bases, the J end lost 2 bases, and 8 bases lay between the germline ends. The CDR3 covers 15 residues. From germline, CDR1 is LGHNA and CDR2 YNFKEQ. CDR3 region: CASSQEAGPYNEQFF. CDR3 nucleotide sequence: TGTGCCAGCAGCCAAGAGGCGGGGCCCTACAATGAGCAGTTCTTC.

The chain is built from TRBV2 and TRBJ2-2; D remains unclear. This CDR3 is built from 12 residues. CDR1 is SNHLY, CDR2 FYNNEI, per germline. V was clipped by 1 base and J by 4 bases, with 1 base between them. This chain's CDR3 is CASSEGTGELFF. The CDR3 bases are TGTGCCAGCAGTGAAGGCACCGGGGAGCTGTTTTTT.

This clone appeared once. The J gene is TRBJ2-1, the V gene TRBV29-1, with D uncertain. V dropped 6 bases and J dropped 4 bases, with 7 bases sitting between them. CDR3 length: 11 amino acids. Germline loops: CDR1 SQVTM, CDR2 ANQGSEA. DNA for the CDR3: TGCAGCGTCCGAGGTTACAATGAGCAGTTCTTC. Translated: CSVRGYNEQFF.